Listed below are T cell receptor beta chains from one sample, sequenced in a study of blood T cell repertoires in COVID-19. TCRdb keeps only in-frame clones here, not all; method: immunoSEQ multiplex PCR. The data show roughly 200,000 clones, approximately 90% seen once. Material: PBMCs or T cells enriched from blood (not recorded which). All receptors derive from a woman aged 30 to 39 who had recovered from COVID-19. Each CDR3 is given with its conserved first and last residue. Fields, in order: clone size, J gene, V gene, D gene, CDR3 DNA, CDR3 protein. A D gene is named only where the DNA matches it firmly. Clone size, where shown, is once, few, many, or a class for clones that have expanded.

-,TRBJ1-2,TRBV29-1,TRBD1,TGCAGCGTTGAAGGGACAGGGGTTGGTGGCTACACCTTC,CSVEGTGVGGYTF
-,TRBJ2-3,TRBV18,-,TGTGCCAGCTCACCACGGGGGAGGGGGAACACAGATACGCAGTATTTT,CASSPRGRGNTDTQYF
-,TRBJ2-4,TRBV19,-,TGTGCCAGTAGTCCCAGAGCTCGGGTAACGGAGCCAACCTTACCCAAAAACATTCAGTACTTC,CASSPRARVTEPTLPKNIQYF
once,TRBJ2-5,TRBV3-1/TRBV3-2,TRBD1,TGTGCCAGCAGCCAAGTTAAAACAGGGGGAAGTGAGACCCAGTACTTC,CASSQVKTGGSETQYF
-,TRBJ2-7,TRBV11-2,TRBD2,TGTGCCAGCAGCTTAGCAGTCAGTACTAGCGGGTTTTCCTACGAGCAGTACTTC,CASSLAVSTSGFSYEQYF
-,TRBJ2-7,TRBV27,-,TGTGCCAGCAGTAGGGGTTTAGGACGGATCTACGAGCAGTACTTC,CASSRGLGRIYEQYF
-,TRBJ1-5,TRBV2,TRBD1,TGTGCCAGCAACGAACGGACAGGGTTTCAGCCCCAGCATTTT,CASNERTGFQPQHF
-,TRBJ1-1,TRBV19,-,TGTGCCAGTAGTATGGTGGGACACCTGAACACTGAAGCTTTCTTT,CASSMVGHLNTEAFF
-,TRBJ1-1,TRBV3-1/TRBV3-2,TRBD1,TGTGCCAGCAGCCCTGACAGGGCTGACACTGAAGCTTTCTTT,CASSPDRADTEAFF
few,TRBJ1-1,TRBV29-1,-,TGCAGCGTTGGCGGGAAAGTCACTGAAGCTTTCTTT,CSVGGKVTEAFF
-,TRBJ2-3,TRBV7-2,-,TGTGCCAGCAGCTTAGATACTCGGGGCACAGATACGCAGTATTTT,CASSLDTRGTDTQYF
-,TRBJ2-7,TRBV12-3/TRBV12-4,-,TGTGCCAGCAGTGTGCGTAGGAGGGAGCAGTACTTC,CASSVRRREQYF
once,TRBJ1-2,TRBV5-4,-,TGTGCCAGCAGCTTGGCCCTAGGGGACTATGGCTACACCTTC,CASSLALGDYGYTF
-,TRBJ1-2,TRBV30,-,TGTGCCTGTCCCTTTATTGCGGGGGAACGTGGCTACACCTTC,CACPFIAGERGYTF
-,TRBJ2-3,TRBV5-6,TRBD1,TGTGCCAGCAGCTTGGTAACAGGGGCCGCAGATACGCAGTATTTT,CASSLVTGAADTQYF
-,TRBJ1-2,TRBV5-1,-,TGCGCCAGCAGCTTGACTCAAAGCGGCTATGGCTACACCTTC,CASSLTQSGYGYTF
-,TRBJ1-2,TRBV10-3,-,TGTGCCATCAGTACAGGGAACTATGGCTACACCTTC,CAISTGNYGYTF
once,TRBJ2-1,TRBV29-1,TRBD2,TGCAGCGTTGAAAGTATTAGCGGGGGGGCTATCTCGTACAATGAGCAGTTCTTC,CSVESISGGAISYNEQFF
-,TRBJ1-5,TRBV27,-,TGTGCCAGCAGTCCCCTTCCCTCAAGGGGCAGCAATCAGCCCCAGCATTTT,CASSPLPSRGSNQPQHF
-,TRBJ2-2,TRBV11-2,-,TGTGCCAGCAGCTTAGTCCCGAGGACTACCGGGGAGCTGTTTTTT,CASSLVPRTTGELFF